What follows are 8 T cell receptor beta chains derived from one specimen sequenced in a study of control samples from healthy donors and cancer patients. Sequencing was performed with immunoSEQ multiplex PCR; in TCRdb, only in-frame clones are kept and a portion is missing. Among more than 25,000 clones listed, around 90% were seen once. The sample taken for sequencing was formalin-fixed, paraffin-embedded tissue. The source of these receptors is a female donor with melanoma.

V and J are TRBV3-1 (or the pseudogene TRBV3-2) and TRBJ2-5, with D possibly being TRBD2 (6 bases). From germline, CDR1 is LGHDT and CDR2 YNNKEL (reference sequence). The length of the CDR3 is 13 residues. Between the trimmed V and J ends, which lost 4 bases and 1 base, there was a span of 7 bases. The CDR3 nucleotides are TGTGCCAGCAGCCGCGGGACCCAAGAGACCCAGTACTTC. This encodes CASSRGTQETQYF.

The chain is built from TRBV19 and TRBJ2-1, with 7 bases matching TRBD2. Germline V lookup: CDR1 LNHDA, CDR2 SQIVND (reference sequence). V lost 4 bases to trimming and J lost 7 bases; unmatched junction nucleotides: 7. The CDR3 sequence is 14 residues long. In DNA form, the CDR3 reads TGTGCCAGTAGTACCTTAGGACTAGGGAATGAGCAGTTCTTC. Translation: CASSTLGLGNEQFF. Supplemented by reference TRBV19 and TRBJ2-1, the full variable domain reads DGGITQSPKYLFRKEGQNVTLSCEQNLNHDAMYWYRQDPGQGLRLIYYSQIVNDFQKGDIAEGYSVSREKKESFPLTVTSAQKNPTAFYLCASSTLGLGNEQFFGPGTRLTVL.

The rearrangement links TRBV2 to TRBJ2-5; tentatively, D is TRBD2 (6 bases). CDR3 size: 13 residues. Germline V gene data show CDR1 as SNHLY and CDR2 as FYNNEI. V lost 4 bases and J lost 4, with 10 bases in between. Here the CDR3 DNA reads TGTGCCAGCAGTGTAGAAGCGGGAGAGACCCAGTACTTC. Translated: CASSVEAGETQYF.

This clone was counted only a few times. The chain carries TRBV7-9 and TRBJ2-1; no clear D. CDR3 length: 12 residues. Trimming removed 3 bases from V and 6 bases from J, with 6 bases in between. The germline V gene has CDR1 SEHNR and CDR2 FQNEAQ (reference sequence). The CDR3 region has the DNA TGTGCCAGCAGCTTTACTCTCAATGAGCAGTTCTTC. Translated, it gives CASSFTLNEQFF.

The chain combines TRBV6-1 with TRBJ2-5; TRBD1 or TRBD2 may be the D gene (5 bases each). This CDR3 contains 17 residues. Germline V gene sequence: CDR1 MNHNS, CDR2 SASEGT. The V and J ends lost 1 base and 6 bases respectively, with 21 bases between them. This CDR3 is CASSEDFGTAVVKTQYF. The CDR3 DNA reads TGTGCCAGCAGTGAAGATTTTGGGACGGCAGTAGTAAAGACCCAGTACTTC.

In DNA form, the CDR3 reads TGTGCCAGCAGTCCCACAGATACGCAGTATTTT. This codes for CASSPTDTQYF. The chain has TRBV12-3 or TRBV12-4 and TRBJ2-3, with unresolved D. Between the trimmed V and J ends, which lost 5 bases and 2 bases, there was a span of 2 bases. The CDR3 runs 11 residues.

The chain couples TRBV4-3 to TRBJ2-1; D unclear. Germline V gene data show CDR1 as LGHNA and CDR2 as YSLEER. This CDR3 contains 14 residues. The germline V and J ends were trimmed by 5 bases and 3 bases, with 11 bases remaining between them. CDR3 DNA sequence: TGCGCCAGCAGCAGGAGCGCTTACTACAATGAGCAGTTCTTC. Residues: CASSRSAYYNEQFF.

This clone was detected only a few times. The chain combines TRBV5-1 with TRBJ1-2; D is undetermined. The CDR3 spans 16 residues. V lost 0 bases and J 2 bases, leaving 14 bases between the germline ends. Germline V lookup: CDR1 SGHRS, CDR2 YFSETQ. CDR3 DNA sequence: TGCGCCAGCAGCTTGGATGACGTCCGGAGCAACTATGGCTACACCTTC. Translating gives CASSLDDVRSNYGYTF.